The 29 T cell receptor beta chains listed next were all sequenced from one sample in a study of OX40 agonist ivuxolimab in advanced cancers. Only in-frame clones appear in the TCRdb table, and some are missing; sequencing was by immunoSEQ multiplex PCR. Here the sample spans tens of thousands of clones, around 86% being singletons. The starting material was CD4+ or CD8+ T cells sorted from blood, obtained in a trial of the OX40 agonist ivuxolimab. The receptors come from an adult with an advanced solid tumor such as melanoma, head and neck, liver or kidney cancer.

This clone appeared once. V is TRBV7-8 and J is TRBJ1-1; no reliable D call. The germline gives CDR1 SGHVS, CDR2 FQNEAQ. V dropped 1 base and J dropped 1 base, with 13 bases sitting between them. CDR3 size: 16 residues. For the CDR3, the DNA is TGTGCCAGCAGCTTAGTCCGAGACACCAGGAACACTGAAGCTTTCTTT. It encodes CASSLVRDTRNTEAFF.

The chain joins TRBV6-1 to TRBJ1-2, with 9 positions matching TRBD1. The CDR3 spans 14 residues. Germline V lookup: CDR1 MNHNS, CDR2 SASEGT. V was pared by 4 bases and J by 8 bases, with 8 bases of the junction left unmatched. The CDR3 here is CASSGWTGDVGYTF. The CDR3 DNA is TGTGCCAGCAGTGGCTGGACAGGGGATGTGGGCTACACCTTC.

The J gene is TRBJ2-2, the V gene TRBV10-3; 9 positions agree with TRBD1. Germline V gives CDR1 ENHRY, CDR2 SYGVKD. There are 15 residues in the CDR3. J gave up 0 bases and V 10 bases, and 6 bases lay outside the gene matches. The CDR3, as DNA: TGTGCCAGCCGACGACAGGGGGCGAACACCGGGGAGCTGTTTTTT. Translating gives CASRRQGANTGELFF.

The chain links TRBV11-3 to TRBJ2-1; 8 nucleotides line up with TRBD1. The CDR3 is 18 amino acids. V was pared by 0 bases and J by 0 bases, with 7 bases of the junction left unmatched. Germline values: CDR1 SGHNT, CDR2 YENEEA. CDR3 loop: CASSLDYSQGASYNEQFF. The CDR3 region has the DNA TGTGCCAGCAGCTTAGATTATAGTCAGGGGGCCTCCTACAATGAGCAGTTCTTC.

This chain connects TRBV5-1 to TRBJ1-6; no clear D. V was shortened by 1 base and J by 5 bases, with 10 bases between the two germline ends. Germline CDR1 SGHRS, CDR2 YFSETQ. CDR3 length: 15 amino acids. CDR3 loop: CASSLSGPDNSPLHF. The CDR3 coding sequence is TGCGCCAGCAGCTTGTCGGGTCCAGATAATTCACCCCTCCACTTT.

This sequence joins TRBV2 and TRBJ2-5; TRBD1 matches at 8 bases. The trim removed 6 bases at V and 2 bases at J, leaving 2 bases unmatched. Germline V gene sequence: CDR1 SNHLY, CDR2 FYNNEI. The CDR3 consists of 13 residues. This chain's CDR3 is CASSRDRQETQYF. The CDR3, as DNA: TGTGCCAGCAGCCGGGACAGGCAAGAGACCCAGTACTTC.

This clone was observed a few times. The chain employs TRBV21-1 and TRBJ1-5; the table assigns TRBD1, which was not confirmed against the DNA. TRBV21-1 is a pseudogene locus. The CDR3 is 13 amino acids. CDR3 residues: CASSNEQGQPQHF. CDR3 DNA sequence: TGTGCCAGCAGCAACGAACAGGGTCAGCCCCAGCATTTT.

This clone was counted once. The chain couples TRBV7-5 to TRBJ1-4; the table names TRBD1, a call not compared with the DNA. TRBV7-5 is listed as a pseudogene. CDR3 length: 15 residues. The chain's CDR3 is CVRSPKRGRNEKLFF. CDR3 sequence (DNA): TGTGTCAGAAGCCCTAAAAGGGGGAGAAATGAAAAACTGTTTTTT.

As DNA, the CDR3 is TGTGCCAGCAGCTTAGTACGCGGAGCTAACTATGGCTACACCTTC. It yields the protein CASSLVRGANYGYTF. This chain joins TRBV11-2 and TRBJ1-2, with D unclear. The V end was cut by 1 base, the J end by 0 bases, with 9 bases between. The CDR3 spans 15 residues. In germline, CDR1 is SGHAT, CDR2 FQNNGV. Combining the CDR3 with reference TRBV11-2 and TRBJ1-2 gives the whole variable domain EAGVAQSPRYKIIEKRQSVAFWCNPISGHATLYWYQQILGQGPKLLIQFQNNGVVDDSQLPKDRFSAERLKGVDSTLKIQPAKLEDSAVYLCASSLVRGANYGYTFGSGTRLTVV.

The chain is built from TRBV28 and TRBJ1-5; 7 bases align to TRBD1. Germline V gene sequence: CDR1 MDHEN, CDR2 SYDVKM. The V segment lost 8 bases and the J segment 4 bases; nucleotides outside the gene matches: 8. The CDR3 length is 14 residues. CDR3 region: CASLGGTANQPQHF. For the CDR3, the DNA is TGTGCCAGCTTAGGAGGGACAGCAAATCAGCCCCAGCATTTT.

The V gene is TRBV5-1, the J gene TRBJ2-5; 7 nucleotides agree with TRBD1. This CDR3 contains 17 residues. Germline V gene sequence: CDR1 SGHRS, CDR2 YFSETQ. V shed 5 bases and J 2 bases; nucleotides not matched to a gene: 15. CDR3 residues: CASSYRNTQGNQETQYF. CDR3 DNA: TGCGCCAGCAGTTATCGTAATACACAGGGGAATCAAGAGACCCAGTACTTC.

V and J are TRBV12-5 and TRBJ2-3, with D unclear. The V gene's germline CDR1 is LGHNT and CDR2 FRNRAP. The CDR3 loop spans 17 amino acids. Trimming removed 0 bases from V and 3 bases from J, with 16 bases in between. The CDR3 protein is CASGLVITEYRTDTQYF. CDR3 nucleotides: TGTGCTAGTGGTTTGGTAATAACCGAATATCGAACAGATACGCAGTATTTT.

This chain connects TRBV6-6 to TRBJ1-1, with no clear D. CDR1 and CDR2 from the germline V gene are MNHNY and SVGAGI (reference sequence). CDR3 length: 12 residues. The ends were cut back, 6 bases at V and 10 bases at J, with 15 bases in the middle. CDR3 sequence: CASRVGGFAAFF. The CDR3 nucleotides read TGTGCCAGCAGGGTTGGTGGCTTTGCAGCTTTCTTT.

The rearrangement links TRBV5-1 to TRBJ2-3, with D perhaps TRBD2 (6 bases). Germline CDR1 and CDR2: SGHRS and YFSETQ. This CDR3 comprises 16 residues. Trimming stripped 4 bases from V and 0 bases from J, with 15 bases between. The CDR3, as DNA: TGCGCCAGCAGCGGGGGACTCCAAACTAGCACAGATACGCAGTATTTT. It encodes CASSGGLQTSTDTQYF.

This clone was seen once. The gene calls are TRBV6-1 and TRBJ2-1; no firm D call. The V gene lost 0 bases and the J gene lost 7 bases, with 10 bases spanning the gap. CDR1 and CDR2 from the germline V gene are MNHNS and SASEGT. The CDR3 extends over 14 amino acids. This chain's CDR3 is CASSEAWVANEQFF. Here the CDR3 DNA reads TGTGCCAGCAGTGAAGCGTGGGTAGCAAATGAGCAGTTCTTC.

The chain links TRBV6-1 to TRBJ2-5; possible D gene TRBD1, 5 bases. V was pared by 8 bases and J by 0 bases, with 13 bases between. The V gene's germline CDR1 is MNHNS and CDR2 SASEGT. The CDR3 has 14 amino acids. CDR3 protein: CASGRRGNQETQYF. The CDR3 nucleotides are TGTGCCAGCGGAAGAAGGGGTAACCAAGAGACCCAGTACTTC.

The chain links TRBV7-6 to TRBJ2-7, with D hard to call. CDR3 size: 11 residues. The V end was cut by 1 base, the J end by 7 bases, with 5 bases between. Looked up from germline, CDR1 is SGHVS and CDR2 is FNYEAQ. The CDR3 nucleotides read TGTGCCAGCAGCTTAGTTGGTGAGCAGTACTTC. This translates into CASSLVGEQYF.

The rearrangement uses TRBV29-1 and TRBJ1-1, with TRBD1 matching 7 bases. Trimming at V came to 7 bases and at J to 0 bases, leaving 5 bases not matched to a gene. The CDR3 spans 13 residues. Germline CDR1 is SQVTM and CDR2 is ANQGSEA. The CDR3: CSAQGQMNTEAFF. The CDR3 DNA follows: TGCAGCGCCCAGGGACAGATGAACACTGAAGCTTTCTTT.

This rearrangement joins TRBV2 to TRBJ2-5; 10 bases align to TRBD1. Germline CDR1 is SNHLY and CDR2 is FYNNEI. This CDR3 region has 13 residues. Trimming cost V 8 bases and J 3 bases; bases outside gene matches: 3. The DNA for the CDR3 is TGTGCCAGCCGGGGACAGGGGAAAGAGACCCAGTACTTC. Protein: CASRGQGKETQYF. Drawing the rest from reference TRBV2 and TRBJ2-5, the complete variable domain is EPEVTQTPSHQVTQMGQEVILRCVPISNHLYFYWYRQILGQKVEFLVSFYNNEISEKSEIFDDQFSVERPDGSNFTLKIRSTKLEDSAMYFCASRGQGKETQYFGPGTRLLVL.

The rearrangement links TRBV19 to TRBJ1-1; D not certain. This CDR3 comprises 13 residues. Looked up from germline, CDR1 is LNHDA and CDR2 is SQIVND (reference sequence). V shed 1 base and J shed 1 base, with 4 bases lying between them. The CDR3 sequence: CASSIGQNTEAFF. The DNA of the CDR3 is TGTGCCAGTAGTATAGGGCAGAACACTGAAGCTTTCTTT.

The chain uses TRBV9 and TRBJ1-2; D gene uncertain. The CDR3 covers 14 residues. Germline CDR1 and CDR2: SGDLS and YYNGEE. V gave up 4 bases and J gave up 4 bases, with 14 bases separating them. The CDR3 protein is CASSRTGQSYGYTF. In DNA form, the CDR3 reads TGTGCCAGCAGCCGCACTGGCCAGTCCTATGGCTACACCTTC.

The V call is TRBV18, the J call TRBJ2-7; 9 bases are shared with TRBD2. The CDR3 is made up of 16 amino acids. The germline V gene encodes CDR1 KGHSH and CDR2 LQKENI. V shed 3 bases and J 7 bases; nucleotides not matched to a gene: 13. The DNA for the CDR3 is TGTGCCAGCTCACCCCAAGAAATAGCGGGAGAACGGGAGCAGTACTTC. This sequence encodes CASSPQEIAGEREQYF.

The chain combines TRBV14 with TRBJ2-1, with D possibly TRBD2 on 6 matching bases. V was pared by 1 base and J by 9 bases, with 13 bases between. The CDR3 spans 14 residues. Per germline, CDR1 SGHDN and CDR2 FVKESK. The CDR3 region is CASSQVAGRFEQFF. CDR3 DNA sequence: TGTGCCAGCAGCCAAGTGGCGGGGAGGTTTGAGCAGTTCTTC.

The chain links TRBV30 to TRBJ2-5; 13 nucleotides line up with TRBD2. There are 14 residues in the CDR3. CDR1 and CDR2 from the germline V gene are GTSNPN and SVGIG (reference sequence). Losses at the gene ends were 6 bases for V and 5 bases for J; bases not matched to a gene: 6. CDR3 nucleotides: TGTGCCTGTGACGGACTAGCGGGAGTGGAGACCCAGTACTTC. Its translation is CACDGLAGVETQYF.

The chain carries TRBV7-2 and TRBJ2-5, with a weak D call TRBD1 (6 bases). CDR1 SGHTA and CDR2 FQGNSA come from the germline V gene. V was shortened by 7 bases and J by 4 bases, with 16 bases between the two germline ends. CDR3 length: 14 residues. In nucleotides, the CDR3 is TGTGCCAGCACCGTCGACAGGCTGGGAGAGACCCAGTACTTC. Translated, it gives CASTVDRLGETQYF.

The rearrangement joins TRBV2 to TRBJ2-4, with 7 positions matching TRBD1. This CDR3 has 17 residues. The germline gives CDR1 SNHLY, CDR2 FYNNEI. The V and J ends lost 3 bases and 0 bases, in that order; junction bases with no gene match: 8. The DNA for the CDR3 is TGTGCCAGCAGTGAGGGACAGACTCCTCTAGCCAAAAACATTCAGTACTTC. Its protein is CASSEGQTPLAKNIQYF.

A few counts support this clone. The gene calls are TRBV6-6 and TRBJ1-5; no reliable D call. V dropped 5 bases and J dropped 4 bases, with 6 bases sitting between them. The germline gives CDR1 MNHNY, CDR2 SVGAGI (reference sequence). This CDR3 spans 12 amino acids. Written as DNA, the CDR3 is TGTGCCAGCAGTATTGGGAATCAGCCCCAGCATTTT. It encodes CASSIGNQPQHF.

The chain employs TRBV15 and TRBJ2-1; D is tentatively TRBD1 or TRBD2 (5 bases each). This CDR3 has 14 residues. The V and J ends lost 6 bases and 8 bases respectively, with 17 bases between them. CDR1 and CDR2 from the germline V gene are LNHNV and YYDKDF (reference sequence). The CDR3 bases are TGTGCCACCAGAACCGGGACGCCGGGGCATGAGCAGTTCTTC. Amino acids: CATRTGTPGHEQFF.

The rearrangement links TRBV5-4 to TRBJ1-1; D call uncertain. Germline loops: CDR1 SGHNT, CDR2 YYREEE (reference sequence). The CDR3 spans 13 residues. The ends were cut back, 3 bases at V and 4 bases at J, with 10 bases in the middle. The CDR3 nucleotides are TGTGCCAGCAGCTCGACTTGGACCACTGAAGCTTTCTTT. It yields the protein CASSSTWTTEAFF.